The sequence of this T cell receptor beta chain was determined in a study of blood T cells in healthy people across ages. Healthy individuals of Caucasian origin from Russia, aged about 6 to 95, served as donors. It was with a sample-barcoded 5' primer and a J-beta primer mix that a second PCR of roughly 7 to 12 cycles was run. TCRdb re-called the 5' RACE reads with MiXCR, one entry per CDR3 protein. This table has 800,000 to 1,000,000 distinct CDR3 sequences, roughly 43% appearing once. The CDR3 totals 12 residues. CDR1 and CDR2 from the germline V gene are LGHDT and YNNKEL (reference sequence). V lost 1 base and J 8 bases, leaving 8 bases between the germline ends.

Sequencing was carried out using blood. The rearrangement links TRBV3-1 to TRBJ1-1; no firm D call. The clonotype originates from a man aged 25 to 40 in good health. DNA for the CDR3: TGTGCCAGCAGCCAAGGGATTTGCGAAGCTTTCTTT. Protein product: CASSQGICEAFF.